The 32 T cell receptor beta chains listed next were all sequenced from one sample in a study of blood T cell repertoires in COVID-19. Here immunoSEQ multiplex PCR was the method, and the copy in TCRdb shows in-frame clones only, minus some. The sample includes some 65,000 clones, 65% to 75% seen only once; the top ten take under 30%. The sequenced material came from peripheral blood. The receptors were gathered from a woman aged 80 or over with acute or convalescent COVID-19.

In this sample, this clone turned up a few times. The J gene is TRBJ2-7, the V gene TRBV19, with a tentative D call TRBD1 (5 bases). The V end was cut by 7 bases, the J end by 0 bases, with 13 bases between. The CDR3 spans 14 residues. Germline CDR1 reads LNHDA; CDR2 reads SQIVND (reference sequence). This chain's CDR3 is CASNRQYSSYEQYF. CDR3 bases: TGTGCCAGTAACCGACAGTATAGCTCCTACGAGCAGTACTTC.

V and J are TRBV27 and TRBJ1-5; D ambiguous. CDR1 MNHEY and CDR2 SMNVEV come from the germline V gene (reference sequence). V was pared by 8 bases and J by 2 bases, with 7 bases between. The CDR3 totals 12 residues. The CDR3 protein is CASRVGNQPQHF. Here the CDR3 DNA reads TGTGCCAGCCGCGTGGGCAATCAGCCCCAGCATTTT.

The genes are TRBV28 and TRBJ2-7, with 8 nucleotides matching TRBD1. Germline V gives CDR1 MDHEN, CDR2 SYDVKM. V lost 8 bases, J lost 3 bases, and 6 bases stayed unmatched. The CDR3 is made up of 13 amino acids. CDR3 bases: TGTGCCAGCGGTGGTACAGGGGGCTACGAGCAGTACTTC. Residues: CASGGTGGYEQYF.

The genes are TRBV4-2 and TRBJ1-4; D unresolved. The V end lost 4 bases, the J end lost 5 bases, and 14 bases lay between the germline ends. CDR3 length: 15 amino acids. Germline V gene data show CDR1 as LGHNA and CDR2 as YNFKEQ. The CDR3 here is CASSRERLINEKLFF. For the CDR3, the DNA is TGTGCCAGCAGCCGGGAGCGCCTGATCAATGAAAAACTGTTTTTT.

The V and J genes are TRBV5-1 and TRBJ1-1; a weak D match, TRBD1 (5 bases). Germline CDR1 is SGHRS and CDR2 is YFSETQ. V was clipped by 6 bases and J by 4 bases, with 16 bases between them. The CDR3 is 14 residues long. CDR3 nucleotides: TGCGCCAGCACCGAGGTACGGGGGGGCACTGAAGCTTTCTTT. Translated, it gives CASTEVRGGTEAFF.

The chain carries TRBV5-1 and TRBJ2-7; 7 nucleotides agree with TRBD1. From germline, CDR1 is SGHRS and CDR2 YFSETQ. This CDR3 has 14 residues. J gave up 2 bases and V 4 bases, and 6 bases lay outside the gene matches. CDR3 sequence reads: CASSPGTATYEQYF. The CDR3 bases are TGCGCCAGCAGCCCCGGGACAGCGACCTACGAGCAGTACTTC.

V and J are TRBV5-6 and TRBJ1-1, with 7 nucleotides matching TRBD1. After removal of 5 bases from V and 1 base from J, the junction contained 2 bases not matched to a gene. Germline values: CDR1 SGHDT, CDR2 YYEEEE. The CDR3 runs 13 residues. The CDR3 reads CASRRTGNTEAFF. CDR3 nucleotide sequence: TGTGCCAGCAGGCGGACAGGGAACACTGAAGCTTTCTTT.

The chain employs TRBV28 and TRBJ1-2; 12 bases align to TRBD1. CDR1 and CDR2 (germline): MDHEN, SYDVKM. V trimming: 3 bases; J trimming: 7 bases; junction bases outside the gene matches: 3. The CDR3 spans 14 residues. CDR3 residues: CASSFGDRGRGYTF. The CDR3 DNA is TGTGCCAGCAGTTTCGGGGACAGGGGGCGTGGCTACACCTTC.

The chain couples TRBV29-1 to TRBJ2-1, with 13 bases identical to TRBD2. Trimming cost V 8 bases and J 5 bases; bases outside gene matches: 6. The CDR3 contains 14 residues. Per the germline V gene, CDR1 is SQVTM and CDR2 is ANQGSEA. CDR3 sequence (DNA): TGCAGCACTAGACTAGCGGGAGGTAACAATGAGCAGTTCTTC. It codes for CSTRLAGGNNEQFF.

The chain combines TRBV19 with TRBJ2-3; no reliable D call. Germline CDR1 LNHDA, CDR2 SQIVND (reference sequence). Deletions cut 3 bases from V and 4 bases from J, with 17 bases between. This CDR3 contains 16 residues. The CDR3 DNA reads as TGTGCCAGTAGTATTTCCGGGTATGGAGCATCAGATACGCAGTATTTT. The encoded protein is CASSISGYGASDTQYF. The complete variable domain, with remaining parts taken from reference TRBV19 and TRBJ2-3, reads DGGITQSPKYLFRKEGQNVTLSCEQNLNHDAMYWYRQDPGQGLRLIYYSQIVNDFQKGDIAEGYSVSREKKESFPLTVTSAQKNPTAFYLCASSISGYGASDTQYFGPGTRLTVL.

The chain links TRBV30 to TRBJ2-1; TRBD2 might be the D (6 bases). The CDR3 has 12 amino acids. V dropped 0 bases and J dropped 14 bases, with 14 bases sitting between them. CDR1 is GTSNPN and CDR2 is SVGIG in the germline V gene (reference sequence). The DNA of the CDR3 is TGTGCCTGGAGTGTATCGACGGGAGTTAAGTTCTTC. It encodes CAWSVSTGVKFF.

The chain couples TRBV28 to TRBJ2-3, with TRBD2 identical over 7 bases. V was pared by 3 bases and J by 4 bases, with 13 bases of the junction left unmatched. Germline-derived CDR1 and CDR2 are MDHEN and SYDVKM. The CDR3 spans 17 residues. The CDR3 region has the DNA TGTGCCAGCAGTTTTTATGATGGCGGGGGTAACCCAGATACGCAGTATTTT. This sequence encodes CASSFYDGGGNPDTQYF.

The J gene is TRBJ2-7, the V gene TRBV27; 11 bases align to TRBD2. Germline CDR1 MNHEY, CDR2 SMNVEV (reference sequence). This CDR3 comprises 15 residues. J lost 4 bases, V lost 6 bases, and 8 bases had no gene match. This CDR3 is CASSSRLAGIYEQYF. As DNA, the CDR3 is TGTGCCAGCAGCTCGCGACTAGCGGGAATTTACGAGCAGTACTTC.

This chain joins TRBV2 and TRBJ2-3, with no clear D. The CDR3 covers 18 residues. The ends were cut back, 2 bases at V and 7 bases at J, with 25 bases in the middle. Germline CDR1 and CDR2: SNHLY and FYNNEI. The CDR3, as DNA: TGTGCCAGCAGTGAATCGGGTCCCACAAAAATCCGTGAATATACGCAGTATTTT. It specifies CASSESGPTKIREYTQYF. Based on the CDR3 plus reference TRBV2 and TRBJ2-3, the full variable domain is EPEVTQTPSHQVTQMGQEVILRCVPISNHLYFYWYRQILGQKVEFLVSFYNNEISEKSEIFDDQFSVERPDGSNFTLKIRSTKLEDSAMYFCASSESGPTKIREYTQYFGPGTRLTVL.

The genes are TRBV5-6 and TRBJ1-2, with 8 bases fitting TRBD1. The CDR3 totals 14 residues. Trimming cost V 4 bases and J 7 bases; bases outside gene matches: 9. Germline CDR1 reads SGHDT; CDR2 reads YYEEEE. The CDR3 sequence: CASSNTQGAGGYTF. Written as DNA, the CDR3 is TGTGCCAGCAGCAACACGCAGGGGGCGGGTGGCTACACCTTC.

The chain combines TRBV27 with TRBJ2-3; 12 nucleotides match TRBD2. Per the germline V gene, CDR1 is MNHEY and CDR2 is SMNVEV (reference sequence). The CDR3 loop spans 17 amino acids. J was trimmed by 2 bases and V by 6 bases; bases with no gene match: 9. The chain's CDR3 is CASRRGLAGGTTDTQYF. The CDR3 coding sequence is TGTGCCAGCAGGAGGGGACTAGCGGGCGGGACCACAGATACGCAGTATTTT.

This clone was observed a few times. V usage is TRBV7-2 and J usage is TRBJ2-1, with 11 bases that match TRBD2. CDR1 SGHTA and CDR2 FQGNSA come from the germline V gene. The CDR3 is 17 amino acids. The ends lost 4 bases at V and 7 bases at J; junction bases unmatched: 12. CDR3 sequence (DNA): TGTGCCAGCAGCTCCGGACTAGCGGGCGCCGGACAAAATGAGCAGTTCTTC. It translates to CASSSGLAGAGQNEQFF.

The chain links TRBV10-3 to TRBJ1-2; 8 bases are a match to TRBD1. V lost 0 bases, J lost 0 bases, and 0 bases stayed unmatched. The germline V gene has CDR1 ENHRY and CDR2 SYGVKD. CDR3 size: 15 residues. The CDR3 DNA sequence: TGTGCCATCAGTGAGTCGACAGGGGCTAACTATGGCTACACCTTC. Translated, it gives CAISESTGANYGYTF.

This chain uses TRBV28 with TRBJ1-4, with TRBD1 identical over 10 bases. CDR1 and CDR2 (germline): MDHEN, SYDVKM. The CDR3 has 15 residues. J gave up 6 bases and V 5 bases, and 6 bases lay outside the gene matches. The CDR3 coding sequence is TGTGCCAGCAGTCCCCCGGGACAGGGGTATGAAAAACTGTTTTTT. Protein product: CASSPPGQGYEKLFF.

The sample holds a few counts of this clone. J is TRBJ2-1 and V is TRBV7-2; D may be TRBD1 (6 bases). CDR1 is SGHTA, CDR2 FQGNSA, per germline. V was pared by 4 bases and J by 11 bases, with 21 bases between. CDR3 size: 15 residues. CDR3: CASSWSRDTASKQFF. CDR3 DNA: TGTGCCAGCAGCTGGTCCCGGGACACCGCGTCGAAGCAGTTCTTC.

The V and J genes are TRBV27 and TRBJ1-5; D is unresolved. This CDR3 comprises 13 residues. Germline-derived CDR1 and CDR2 are MNHEY and SMNVEV (reference sequence). The germline V and J ends were trimmed by 6 bases and 6 bases, with 12 bases remaining between them. The CDR3 reads CASRGRMGQPQHF. The CDR3 region has the DNA TGTGCCAGCAGGGGCCGTATGGGTCAGCCCCAGCATTTT.

The sample holds many counts of this clone. The chain is built from TRBV9 and TRBJ2-2, with TRBD2 identical over 10 bases. The germline gives CDR1 SGDLS, CDR2 YYNGEE. V lost 4 bases, J lost 4 bases, and 4 bases stayed unmatched. The CDR3 contains 15 residues. CDR3 sequence: CASSSRTSGTGELFF. The CDR3 DNA is TGTGCCAGCAGCTCTAGGACTAGCGGCACCGGGGAGCTGTTTTTT.

This clone has a handful of counts. The chain's CDR3 is CASSEGHSGNTIYF. CDR3 nucleotide sequence: TGTGCCAGCAGTGAAGGTCACTCTGGAAACACCATATATTTT. The chain couples TRBV6-1 to TRBJ1-3; D unresolved. This CDR3 spans 14 amino acids. With 1 base removed from V and 0 bases from J, the gap between germline ends came to 4 bases. Germline assignment: CDR1 MNHNS and CDR2 SASEGT.

The rearrangement links TRBV7-9 to TRBJ2-5; D remains ambiguous. The V gene lost 5 bases and the J gene lost 5 bases, with 18 bases spanning the gap. Per germline, CDR1 SEHNR and CDR2 FQNEAQ (reference sequence). The length of the CDR3 is 15 residues. The CDR3 is CASSPRKKARETQYF. The DNA for the CDR3 is TGTGCCAGCAGCCCCCGAAAGAAGGCGAGGGAGACCCAGTACTTC.

The chain recombines TRBV7-8 with TRBJ2-7; the D gene is possibly TRBD2 (5 bases). V was pared by 5 bases and J by 0 bases, with 20 bases between. The CDR3 is 17 residues long. The germline gives CDR1 SGHVS, CDR2 FQNEAQ. In DNA form, the CDR3 reads TGTGCCAGCAGCCCCCGGGGTGTGGCGTCGGTCTCCTACGAGCAGTACTTC. Translating gives CASSPRGVASVSYEQYF.

The genes are TRBV7-2 and TRBJ1-3; a weak D match, TRBD1 (5 bases). V was cut by 5 bases and J by 0 bases, with 17 bases left in between. The CDR3 sequence is 17 residues long. Per the germline V gene, CDR1 is SGHTA and CDR2 is FQGNSA. The CDR3 protein is CASSLPGEPSSGNTIYF. CDR3 coding DNA: TGTGCCAGCAGCCTCCCGGGGGAACCGAGCTCTGGAAACACCATATATTTT. The complete variable domain, with remaining parts taken from reference TRBV7-2 and TRBJ1-3, reads GAGVSQSPSNKVTEKGKDVELRCDPISGHTALYWYRQSLGQGLEFLIYFQGNSAPDKSGLPSDRFSAERTGGSVSTLTIQRTQQEDSAVYLCASSLPGEPSSGNTIYFGEGSWLTVV.

The sample holds a few counts of this clone. The V call is TRBV19, the J call TRBJ2-1, with 8 bases that match TRBD2. Germline V CDR1 and CDR2: LNHDA, SQIVND (reference sequence). CDR3 length equals 14 residues. V gave up 5 bases and J gave up 3 bases; unmatched junction bases: 3. CDR3 nucleotides: TGTGCCAGTAGTCGTAGCGGGAACTACAATGAGCAGTTCTTC. This gives the protein CASSRSGNYNEQFF.

The chain combines TRBV4-3 with TRBJ2-4; 10 nucleotides agree with TRBD2. The CDR3 covers 17 residues. The V and J ends lost 4 bases and 8 bases, in that order; junction bases with no gene match: 14. Germline assignment: CDR1 LGHNA and CDR2 YSLEER. CDR3 residues: CASSPEGTLAGADIQYF. The CDR3 bases are TGCGCCAGCAGCCCCGAGGGGACCCTAGCGGGAGCTGACATTCAGTACTTC.

The chain combines TRBV27 with TRBJ2-5, with D maybe TRBD1 (6 bases). Trimming took off 1 base at V and 2 bases at J, with 8 bases between the two ends. The CDR3 totals 14 residues. Per germline, CDR1 MNHEY and CDR2 SMNVEV (reference sequence). CDR3 in DNA: TGTGCCAGCAGTTTATGGGGACAACAAGAGACCCAGTACTTC. It specifies CASSLWGQQETQYF.

The chain joins TRBV27 to TRBJ2-6; TRBD1 agrees at 7 bases. Germline loops: CDR1 MNHEY, CDR2 SMNVEV (reference sequence). The V gene end was trimmed by 5 bases and the J gene end by 0 bases; junction bases not matched to a gene: 10. The CDR3 has 18 residues. The CDR3 DNA reads as TGTGCCAGCAGTCCTCGACAGGGTATGCACTCTGGGGCCAACGTCCTGACTTTC. This encodes CASSPRQGMHSGANVLTF.

V is TRBV10-1 and J is TRBJ2-1; maybe TRBD2 (6 bases). The CDR3 contains 14 residues. Germline V gives CDR1 WNHNN, CDR2 SYGVQD (reference sequence). The ends were cut back, 4 bases at V and 4 bases at J, with 11 bases in the middle. CDR3 loop: CASSAGLRYNEQFF. The CDR3 DNA follows: TGCGCCAGCAGTGCTGGACTACGTTACAATGAGCAGTTCTTC.

The chain is built from TRBV7-2 and TRBJ1-1, with TRBD1 matching 9 bases. The CDR3 has 19 amino acids. CDR1 and CDR2 (germline): SGHTA, FQGNSA. Trimming removed 2 bases from V and 0 bases from J; junction bases left unmatched: 13. CDR3 amino acids: CASSLTNRGLGVVNTEAFF. The CDR3 DNA follows: TGTGCCAGCAGCTTAACAAACAGGGGGCTAGGGGTGGTGAACACTGAAGCTTTCTTT.